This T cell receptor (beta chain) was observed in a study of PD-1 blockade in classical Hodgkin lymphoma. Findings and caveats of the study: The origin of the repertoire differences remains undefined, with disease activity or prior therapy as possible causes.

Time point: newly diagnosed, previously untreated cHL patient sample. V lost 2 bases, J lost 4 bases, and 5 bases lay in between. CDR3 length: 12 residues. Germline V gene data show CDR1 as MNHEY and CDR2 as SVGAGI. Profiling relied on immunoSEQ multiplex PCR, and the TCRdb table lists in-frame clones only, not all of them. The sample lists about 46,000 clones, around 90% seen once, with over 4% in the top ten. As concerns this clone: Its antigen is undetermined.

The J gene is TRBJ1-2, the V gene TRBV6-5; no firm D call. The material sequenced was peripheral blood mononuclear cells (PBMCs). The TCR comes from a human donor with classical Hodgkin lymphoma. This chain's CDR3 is CASSYAGYGYTF. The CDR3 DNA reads TGTGCCAGCAGTTACGCCGGCTATGGCTACACCTTC.